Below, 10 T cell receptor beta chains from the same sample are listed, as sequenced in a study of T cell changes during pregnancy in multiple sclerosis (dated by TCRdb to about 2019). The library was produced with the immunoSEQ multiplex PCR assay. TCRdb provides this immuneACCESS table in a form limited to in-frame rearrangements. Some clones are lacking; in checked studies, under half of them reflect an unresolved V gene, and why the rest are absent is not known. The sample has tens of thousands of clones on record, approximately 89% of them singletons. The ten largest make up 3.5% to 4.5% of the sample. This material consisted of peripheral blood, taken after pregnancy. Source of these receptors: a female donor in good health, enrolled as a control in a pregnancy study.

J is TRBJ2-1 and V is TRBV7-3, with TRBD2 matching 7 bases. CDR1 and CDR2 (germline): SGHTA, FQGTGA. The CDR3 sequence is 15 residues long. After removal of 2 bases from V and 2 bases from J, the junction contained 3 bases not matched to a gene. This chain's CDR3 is CASSLGAGTYNEQFF. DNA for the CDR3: TGTGCCAGCAGCTTAGGAGCGGGGACCTACAATGAGCAGTTCTTC.

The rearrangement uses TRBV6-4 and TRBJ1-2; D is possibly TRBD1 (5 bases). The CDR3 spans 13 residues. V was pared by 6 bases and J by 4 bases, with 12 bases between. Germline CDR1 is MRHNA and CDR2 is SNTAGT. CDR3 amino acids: CASSPGGGYGYTF. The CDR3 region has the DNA TGTGCCAGCAGCCCCGGGGGGGGCTATGGCTACACCTTC.

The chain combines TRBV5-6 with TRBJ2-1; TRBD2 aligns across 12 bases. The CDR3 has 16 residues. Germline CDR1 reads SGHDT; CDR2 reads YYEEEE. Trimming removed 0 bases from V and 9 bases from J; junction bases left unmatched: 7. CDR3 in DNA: TGTGCCAGCAGCTTGGGACTAGCGGGAGCCCACGGTGAGCAGTTCTTC. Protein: CASSLGLAGAHGEQFF.

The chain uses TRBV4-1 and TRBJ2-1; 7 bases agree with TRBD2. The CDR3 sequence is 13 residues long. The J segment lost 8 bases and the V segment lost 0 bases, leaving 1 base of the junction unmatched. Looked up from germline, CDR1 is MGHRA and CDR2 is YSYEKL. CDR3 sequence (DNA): TGCGCCAGCAGCCAAGAGGGGGGGGATGAGCAGTTCTTC. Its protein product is CASSQEGGDEQFF.

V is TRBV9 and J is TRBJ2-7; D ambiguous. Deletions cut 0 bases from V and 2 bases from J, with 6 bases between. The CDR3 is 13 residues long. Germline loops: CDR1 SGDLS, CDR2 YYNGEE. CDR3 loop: CASSVAPAYEQYF. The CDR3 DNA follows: TGTGCCAGCAGCGTAGCCCCTGCCTACGAGCAGTACTTC.

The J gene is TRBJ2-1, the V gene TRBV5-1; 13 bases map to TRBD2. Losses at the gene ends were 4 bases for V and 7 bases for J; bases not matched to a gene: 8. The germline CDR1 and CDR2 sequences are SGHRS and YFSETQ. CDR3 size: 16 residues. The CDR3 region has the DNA TGCGCCAGCAGCCCACGGACTAGCGGGAGTAGGAATGAGCAGTTCTTC. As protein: CASSPRTSGSRNEQFF.

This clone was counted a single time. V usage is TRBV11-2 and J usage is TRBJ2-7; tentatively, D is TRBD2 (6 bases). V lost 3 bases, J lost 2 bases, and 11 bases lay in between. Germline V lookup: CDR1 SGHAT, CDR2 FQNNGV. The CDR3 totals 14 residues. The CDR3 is CASSLGGLAYEQYF. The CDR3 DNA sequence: TGTGCCAGCAGCTTGGGGGGACTGGCCTACGAGCAGTACTTC. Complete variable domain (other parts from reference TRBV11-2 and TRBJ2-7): EAGVAQSPRYKIIEKRQSVAFWCNPISGHATLYWYQQILGQGPKLLIQFQNNGVVDDSQLPKDRFSAERLKGVDSTLKIQPAKLEDSAVYLCASSLGGLAYEQYFGPGTRLTVT.

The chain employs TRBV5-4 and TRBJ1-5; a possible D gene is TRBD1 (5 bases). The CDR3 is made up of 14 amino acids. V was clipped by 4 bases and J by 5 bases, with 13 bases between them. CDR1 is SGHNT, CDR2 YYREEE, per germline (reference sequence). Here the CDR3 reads CASSPGAADQPQHF. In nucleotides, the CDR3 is TGTGCCAGCAGCCCTGGGGCGGCAGATCAGCCCCAGCATTTT.

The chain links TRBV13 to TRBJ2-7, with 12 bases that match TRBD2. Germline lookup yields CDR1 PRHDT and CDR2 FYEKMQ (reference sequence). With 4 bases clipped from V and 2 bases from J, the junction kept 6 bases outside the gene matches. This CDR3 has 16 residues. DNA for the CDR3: TGTGCCAGCAGCTCCGGACTAGCGGGATCGACCTACGAGCAGTACTTC. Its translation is CASSSGLAGSTYEQYF.

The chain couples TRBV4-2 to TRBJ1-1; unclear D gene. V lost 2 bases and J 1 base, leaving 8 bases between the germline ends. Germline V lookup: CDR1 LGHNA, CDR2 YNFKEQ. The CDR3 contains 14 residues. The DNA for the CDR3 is TGTGCCAGCAGCCAATTGGAGGGGAACACTGAAGCTTTCTTT. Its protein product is CASSQLEGNTEAFF.